Each of the 18 T cell receptor beta chains below was sequenced from the same sample in a study of monozygotic twins with inflammatory bowel disease. TCRdb reworked the 5' RACE reads into one entry per CDR3 protein, no DNA. The sample table includes around 230,000 distinct CDR3 sequences. The sequencing sample was made of blood. The receptors were gathered from a human donor with ulcerative colitis or Crohn's disease, or a healthy co-twin of an affected twin (not recorded which).

The chain links TRBV20-1 to TRBJ2-7; TCRdb's D gene call, TRBD1, goes unchecked for lack of DNA. Germline-derived CDR1 and CDR2 are DFQATT and SNEGSKA (reference sequence). The CDR3 covers 12 residues. The CDR3 sequence: CSATPDTYEQYF.

V is TRBV6-1 and J is TRBJ1-2. Germline loops: CDR1 MNHNS, CDR2 SASEGT. This CDR3 is 15 amino acids long. The CDR3: CASRGRVELNYGYTF.

V gene TRBV5-5 combines with J gene TRBJ2-7; absent DNA, TCRdb's TRBD1 call cannot be checked. This CDR3 comprises 15 residues. Germline V gene lookup returns CDR1 SGHKS and CDR2 YYEKEE (reference sequence). CDR3 in amino acids: CASSLSIGVNYEQYF.

The chain has TRBV9 and TRBJ2-7; absent DNA, TCRdb's TRBD1 call cannot be checked. The CDR3 consists of 13 residues. Germline V CDR1 and CDR2: SGDLS, YYNGEE. This CDR3 reads CASSVGAKGEQYF.

The genes are TRBV20-1 and TRBJ2-7; TCRdb selects TRBD2, and the lack of DNA leaves this call unchecked. Per germline, CDR1 DFQATT and CDR2 SNEGSKA (reference sequence). The CDR3 spans 13 residues. The CDR3 here is CSARERVEYEQYF.

The rearrangement uses TRBV5-4 and TRBJ2-2; checking the TCRdb D call of TRBD1 is not possible without DNA. Germline V gene lookup returns CDR1 SGHNT and CDR2 YYREEE (reference sequence). This CDR3 is built from 15 residues. CDR3: CASSSLNRGPGELFF.

The V call is TRBV7-9, the J call TRBJ2-3. This CDR3 contains 11 residues. Germline CDR1 reads SEHNR; CDR2 reads FQNEAQ (reference sequence). The CDR3: CAISESDTQYF.

J is TRBJ2-7 and V is TRBV20-1; TCRdb outputs TRBD1, but without DNA this stays unchecked. The germline gives CDR1 DFQATT, CDR2 SNEGSKA (reference sequence). The CDR3 totals 13 residues. CDR3 residues: CSAGTYRSYEQYF.

The chain recombines TRBV12-3 or TRBV12-4 with TRBJ1-1; TCRdb's assignment of TRBD1 cannot be checked, as there is no DNA. The CDR3 extends over 17 amino acids. CDR3 residues: CASSLRLYRQGRTEAFF.

The CDR3 loop is CASSAGTVGNTIYF. V is TRBV9 and J is TRBJ1-3; the TCRdb call, TRBD1, lacks DNA for checking. The germline CDR1 and CDR2 sequences are SGDLS and YYNGEE. CDR3 length: 14 amino acids.

The rearrangement links TRBV6-4 to TRBJ2-7; TCRdb lists TRBD1, though no DNA is available to test this call. CDR3 size: 19 residues. CDR1 is MRHNA, CDR2 SNTAGT, per germline. The CDR3 protein is CASSDLTQGGGAGEYEQYF.

V and J are TRBV12-3 or TRBV12-4 and TRBJ1-5. This CDR3 region has 13 residues. The chain's CDR3 is CASSFEEVRPQHF.

The J gene is TRBJ2-5, the V gene TRBV25-1; the TRBD1 assignment by TCRdb is unverifiable without DNA. Per germline, CDR1 MGHDK and CDR2 SYGVNS. This CDR3 is built from 16 residues. This CDR3 reads CASSDRDRGDDETQYF.

The chain recombines TRBV5-1 with TRBJ2-7. CDR3 size: 11 residues. The germline V gene encodes CDR1 SGHRS and CDR2 YFSETQ. CDR3 sequence: CASSLGKEQYF.

This chain's CDR3 is CASSLAGQGLYEQYF. V and J are TRBV5-5 and TRBJ2-7; the D gene TCRdb calls, TRBD1, cannot be checked with no DNA. The CDR3 is 15 residues long. Germline V CDR1 and CDR2: SGHKS, YYEKEE (reference sequence). The full variable domain, with the rest looked up from reference TRBV5-5 and TRBJ2-7, is DAGVTQSPTHLIKTRGQQVTLRCSPISGHKSVSWYQQVLGQGPQFIFQYYEKEERGRGNFPDRFSARQFPNYSSELNVNALLLGDSALYLCASSLAGQGLYEQYFGPGTRLTVT.

The chain is built from TRBV12-3 or TRBV12-4 and TRBJ1-5. The CDR3 spans 16 residues. The CDR3 is CASSSARQAGVQPQHF.

V usage is TRBV7-2 and J usage is TRBJ1-3; TCRdb selects TRBD1, and the lack of DNA leaves this call unchecked. The CDR3 has 15 amino acids. Per the germline V gene, CDR1 is SGHTA and CDR2 is FQGNSA. The CDR3 is CASSFEGQGKNTIYF.

The V and J genes are TRBV25-1 and TRBJ2-2; TCRdb calls TRBD2, which cannot be checked without DNA. CDR1 is MGHDK and CDR2 is SYGVNS in the germline V gene. The CDR3 length is 17 residues. The CDR3 loop reads CASSRQPGGANTGELFF.